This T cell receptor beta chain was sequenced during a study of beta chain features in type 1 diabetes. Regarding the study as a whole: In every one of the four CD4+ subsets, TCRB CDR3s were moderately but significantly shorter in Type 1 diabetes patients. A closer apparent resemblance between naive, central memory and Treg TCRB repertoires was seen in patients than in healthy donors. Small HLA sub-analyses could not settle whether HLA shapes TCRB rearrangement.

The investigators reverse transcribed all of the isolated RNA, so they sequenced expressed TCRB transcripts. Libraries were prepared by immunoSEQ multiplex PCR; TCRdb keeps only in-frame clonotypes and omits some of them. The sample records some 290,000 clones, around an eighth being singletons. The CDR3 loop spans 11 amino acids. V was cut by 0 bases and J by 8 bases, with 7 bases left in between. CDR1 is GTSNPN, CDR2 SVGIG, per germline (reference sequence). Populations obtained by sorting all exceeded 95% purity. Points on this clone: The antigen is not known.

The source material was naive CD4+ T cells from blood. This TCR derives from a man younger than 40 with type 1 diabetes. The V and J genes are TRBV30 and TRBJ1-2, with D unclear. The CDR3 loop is CAWSVLEGYTF. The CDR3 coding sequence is TGTGCCTGGAGTGTATTAGAAGGCTACACCTTC.